The 18 T cell receptor beta chains listed next were all sequenced from one sample in a study of T cell repertoires in cytomegalovirus infection. Their antigens remain unidentified. TCRdb itself ran the reads through MiXCR, one entry per CDR3 protein. Among fewer than 650,000 distinct CDR3 sequences listed, 40% were seen once. The specimen was cultured PBMCs, collected from culture after CMV antigen stimulation. These receptors all come from a human donor in good health (CMV status not recorded). Some clones in this sample may be carry-over from other donors' samples.

J is TRBJ2-3 and V is TRBV24-1; 11 bases map to TRBD2. V lost 6 bases and J lost 4; bases outside the gene matches: 11. The CDR3 sequence is 17 residues long. Germline V gives CDR1 KGHDR, CDR2 SFDVKD. CDR3 protein: CATSRGPTSGISDTQYF. Written as DNA, the CDR3 is TGTGCCACCAGTAGGGGACCGACTAGCGGGATTTCAGATACGCAGTATTTT.

DNA of the CDR3: TGTGCCATCAGTTTACAGGGAGGGGACACTGAAGCTTTCTTT. It translates to CAISLQGGDTEAFF. The chain combines TRBV10-3 with TRBJ1-1; D possibly corresponds to TRBD1 (6 bases). The CDR3 loop spans 14 amino acids. Germline assignment: CDR1 ENHRY and CDR2 SYGVKD. V lost 5 bases to trimming and J lost 3 bases, with 13 bases between them.

In its sample, this clonotype was seen a few times. The genes are TRBV11-2 and TRBJ2-7; 9 bases fit TRBD1. V lost 2 bases, J lost 3 bases, and 5 bases stayed unmatched. This CDR3 is 15 amino acids long. CDR1 is SGHAT and CDR2 is FQNNGV in the germline V gene. The chain's CDR3 is CASSLSRQGVYEQYF. Written as DNA, the CDR3 is TGTGCCAGCAGCTTATCCAGACAGGGGGTCTACGAGCAGTACTTC.

This CDR3 is CASSYKRGLEAFF. The DNA for the CDR3 is TGTGCCAGCAGTTACAAGAGGGGACTTGAAGCTTTCTTT. The V and J genes are TRBV6-6 and TRBJ1-1, with D perhaps TRBD1 (5 bases). In germline, CDR1 is MNHNY, CDR2 SVGAGI (reference sequence). This CDR3 contains 13 residues. Trimming pared 2 bases from V and 7 bases from J, leaving 11 bases between.

This rearrangement joins TRBV12-3 or TRBV12-4 to TRBJ1-1; tentative D call: TRBD1 (6 bases). Trimming pared 5 bases from V and 6 bases from J, leaving 16 bases between. The CDR3 contains 14 residues. The CDR3 sequence is CASSGQYLISEAFF. The CDR3 DNA sequence: TGTGCCAGCAGTGGACAGTACTTGATCTCTGAAGCTTTCTTT.

The chain carries TRBV20-1 and TRBJ2-3; 12 nucleotides agree with TRBD2. In germline, CDR1 is DFQATT, CDR2 SNEGSKA (reference sequence). This CDR3 spans 14 amino acids. V lost 6 bases and J lost 2; bases outside the gene matches: 3. CDR3 in amino acids: CSALAGGITDTQYF. In DNA, the CDR3 is TGCAGTGCCCTAGCGGGGGGGATCACAGATACGCAGTATTTT.

The chain employs TRBV12-3 or TRBV12-4 and TRBJ1-6; tentatively, D is TRBD1 (5 bases). V was clipped by 2 bases and J by 7 bases, with 9 bases between them. This CDR3 region has 14 residues. The CDR3 reads CASSLQAGNSPLHF. In nucleotides, the CDR3 is TGTGCCAGCAGTTTACAGGCAGGGAATTCACCCCTCCACTTT.

This clonotype has more than one count but fewer than ten. The J gene is TRBJ1-1, the V gene TRBV29-1, with D tentatively TRBD1 (6 bases). This CDR3 has 16 residues. Germline V gene lookup returns CDR1 SQVTM and CDR2 ANQGSEA. V was cut by 7 bases and J by 0 bases, with 21 bases left in between. The CDR3 is CSGRGHSPGLNTEAFF. In DNA, the CDR3 is TGCAGCGGCCGGGGGCACTCGCCGGGGTTGAACACTGAAGCTTTCTTT.

DNA for the CDR3: TGTGCCAGCAGCACCCCCGGGCCAGAACCGCGGCAGTACTTC. It encodes CASSTPGPEPRQYF. The chain has TRBV7-6 and TRBJ2-7, with unresolved D. V lost 5 bases to trimming and J lost 9 bases, with 20 bases between them. The germline V gene encodes CDR1 SGHVS and CDR2 FNYEAQ. The CDR3 is made up of 14 amino acids. The complete variable domain, with remaining parts taken from reference TRBV7-6 and TRBJ2-7, reads GAGVSQSPRYKVTKRGQDVALRCDPISGHVSLYWYRQALGQGPEFLTYFNYEAQQDKSGLPNDRFSAERPEGSISTLTIQRTEQRDSAMYRCASSTPGPEPRQYFGPGTRLTVT.

This clonotype showed up just a few times. The chain couples TRBV10-3 to TRBJ2-5, with D maybe TRBD1 (5 bases). The V end was cut by 4 bases, the J end by 1 base, with 13 bases between. This CDR3 contains 15 residues. Germline CDR1 reads ENHRY; CDR2 reads SYGVKD. CDR3 nucleotide sequence: TGTGCCATCAGTGTCGATAGGGGCCCCCAAGAGACCCAGTACTTC. It translates to CAISVDRGPQETQYF.

DNA of the CDR3: TGTGCCAGCAGACCCGGGGCGCTTGCGGATACGCAGTATTTT. Its protein is CASRPGALADTQYF. The rearrangement joins TRBV11-2 to TRBJ2-3; TRBD1 or TRBD2 may be the D gene (5 bases each). Germline CDR1 SGHAT, CDR2 FQNNGV. The CDR3 loop spans 14 amino acids. Trimming removed 6 bases from V and 6 bases from J, with 16 bases in between.

This clonotype showed up just a few times. The chain links TRBV7-9 to TRBJ2-1; 9 nucleotides match TRBD1. Germline V gene data show CDR1 as SEHNR and CDR2 as FQNEAQ (reference sequence). There are 12 residues in the CDR3. V lost 11 bases, J lost 6 bases, and 5 bases stayed unmatched. The CDR3 reads CAVGTGINEQFF. The CDR3 bases are TGTGCCGTAGGGACAGGGATCAATGAGCAGTTCTTC.

The V call is TRBV11-3, the J call TRBJ2-6, with 8 bases lining up with TRBD1. The germline CDR1 and CDR2 sequences are SGHNT and YENEEA. V gave up 5 bases and J gave up 0 bases; unmatched junction bases: 6. The CDR3 has 17 amino acids. The CDR3 DNA reads as TGTGCCAGCAGCCCAGGACAGGGAAGCTCTGGGGCCAACGTCCTGACTTTC. As protein: CASSPGQGSSGANVLTF. The full variable domain, completed using reference TRBV11-3 and TRBJ2-6, is EAGVVQSPRYKIIEKKQPVAFWCNPISGHNTLYWYLQNLGQGPELLIRYENEEAVDDSQLPKDRFSAERLKGVDSTLKIQPAELGDSAVYLCASSPGQGSSGANVLTFGAGSRLTVL.

CDR3 in amino acids: CSVRGYFGQPSYEQYF. The CDR3 DNA reads as TGCAGCGTCAGAGGGTACTTTGGCCAGCCCTCCTACGAGCAGTACTTC. The chain joins TRBV29-1 to TRBJ2-7; perhaps TRBD2 as D (5 bases). V lost 6 bases, J lost 0 bases, and 21 bases lay in between. Germline CDR1 reads SQVTM; CDR2 reads ANQGSEA. The CDR3 is 16 amino acids.

The gene calls are TRBV6-6 and TRBJ2-7, with TRBD2 matching over 9 bases. The CDR3 is 17 residues long. Germline loops: CDR1 MNHNY, CDR2 SVGAGI (reference sequence). The V segment lost 2 bases and the J segment 0 bases; nucleotides outside the gene matches: 8. The CDR3 nucleotides read TGTGCCAGCAGTTACACCCCCCTAGCGGGGAGCTCCTACGAGCAGTACTTC. It encodes CASSYTPLAGSSYEQYF.

J is TRBJ1-5 and V is TRBV4-1; perhaps TRBD1 as D (5 bases). The CDR3 is 15 residues long. Germline CDR1 is MGHRA and CDR2 is YSYEKL. V lost 0 bases to trimming and J lost 4 bases, with 10 bases between them. CDR3 protein: CASSQEWGGNQPQHF. The CDR3 nucleotides are TGCGCCAGCAGCCAAGAGTGGGGGGGGAATCAGCCCCAGCATTTT.

The J gene is TRBJ1-5, the V gene TRBV6-1, with D perhaps TRBD1 (6 bases). The V end was cut by 4 bases, the J end by 3 bases, with 10 bases between. The CDR3 sequence is 14 residues long. Germline CDR1 MNHNS, CDR2 SASEGT. The CDR3 region is CASSGWGPNQPQHF. The CDR3 coding sequence is TGTGCCAGCAGTGGTTGGGGGCCCAATCAGCCCCAGCATTTT.

The chain couples TRBV5-4 to TRBJ1-2; weak D call: TRBD1 (6 bases). The CDR3 is 17 amino acids. Germline V gene sequence: CDR1 SGHNT, CDR2 YYREEE (reference sequence). Trimming removed 0 bases from V and 4 bases from J, with 19 bases in between. The CDR3 spells CASSLGEGGGGGYGYTF. CDR3 DNA sequence: TGTGCCAGCAGCTTGGGTGAGGGGGGCGGCGGTGGCTATGGCTACACCTTC.